This T cell receptor (beta chain) was identified during a study of cytomegalovirus exposure and HLA in healthy donors. Whole-study findings and limits: Most observed TCR sequences were rare, whereas some public TCRs were detected in many donors.

Primers: 60 Vbeta forward and 13 Jbeta reverse. Some clones are missing from TCRdb's copy, which holds only in-frame ones; the method was immunoSEQ multiplex PCR. Among 70,000 to 100,000 clones listed, over 60% were seen once. Regarding this clone: The antigen is not known.

The origin of this receptor is a woman in her forties or fifties in good health and CMV-seropositive. The sequencing sample was made of PBMCs.

The CDR3 nucleotides read TGCAGCGTTGAAGGGGCCAGCGGGGGAGACGACGAGCAGTACTTC. This translates into CSVEGASGGDDEQYF. J is TRBJ2-7 and V is TRBV29-1; 8 bases agree with TRBD2. Trimming cost V 1 base and J 5 bases; bases outside gene matches: 10. Germline CDR1 is SQVTM and CDR2 is ANQGSEA. The length of the CDR3 is 15 residues.